The present T cell receptor (beta chain) was sequenced within a study of neurological immune-mediated disorders. General study findings and limits: In HTLV-1-associated myelopathy, TCR clonal expansion was greatest, whereas multiple sclerosis had the least, falling below healthy controls.

MiXCR, run by TCRdb on the 5' RACE reads, gives a single entry per CDR3 protein. The profile shows tens of thousands of distinct CDR3 sequences, roughly 8.3% of them singletons. Time point given: longitudinal time-point 3. Remarks on this clonotype: The antigen is not known. One base away lies a much larger clone, so this may be a sequencing read error.

This CDR3 comprises 17 residues. Trimming at V came to 4 bases and at J to 0 bases, leaving 1 base not matched to a gene. CDR1 SNHLY and CDR2 FYNNEI come from the germline V gene. This receptor was identified in a woman between 40 and 55 years old in good health. The sequenced sample was PBMCs. This chain links TRBV2 with TRBJ2-2; 14 bases line up with TRBD2. The CDR3 reads CASSGTSGRTNTGELFF. In DNA, the CDR3 is TGTGCCAGCAGTGGGACTAGCGGGAGGACGAACACCGGGGAGCTGTTTTTT.